This entry describes one TCR beta chain. CDR3 size: 20 residues. The germline V and J ends were trimmed by 5 bases and 1 base, with 25 bases remaining between them. Germline CDR1 SGHRS, CDR2 YFSETQ. This sample is drawn from a study of cytomegalovirus exposure and HLA in healthy donors. This PCR relied on a set of 60 Vbeta primers and 13 Jbeta primers. Sequencing was performed with immunoSEQ multiplex PCR; in TCRdb, only in-frame clones are kept and a portion is missing. The sample gives 150,000 to 160,000 clones, about 85% of which show up once; roughly 2.3% is in the top ten. The sample consisted of PBMCs. The clonotype originates from a woman under 30 in good health and CMV-seronegative. The V call is TRBV5-1, the J call TRBJ1-6; maybe TRBD1 (5 bases). This chain's CDR3 is CASSPSERGGVWSYNSPLHF. The DNA of the CDR3 is TGCGCCAGCAGTCCCTCCGAACGGGGAGGGGTTTGGTCCTATAATTCACCCCTCCACTTT.